The 18 T cell receptor beta chains listed next were all sequenced from one sample in a study of shared clonotypes between healthy human individuals. Clones were sequenced by immunoSEQ multiplex PCR, and TCRdb holds only the in-frame ones, with some missing. The data contain hundreds of thousands of clones, 85% to 95% of them singletons. Naive CD8 cells comprised CD45RO-negative, CCR7-positively selected cells, excluding terminally differentiated effector memory CD45RA+ cells. Material for sequencing was naive CD8+ T cells sorted from blood. These receptors all come from a man aged 25-45 years in good health.

This rearrangement joins TRBV7-2 to TRBJ2-1; 14 nucleotides align to TRBD2. V lost 7 bases and J lost 8; bases outside the gene matches: 7. The CDR3 contains 15 residues. From germline, CDR1 is SGHTA and CDR2 FQGNSA. The CDR3 is CASTRGLAGDDEQFF. CDR3 sequence (DNA): TGTGCCAGCACCAGGGGACTAGCGGGAGACGATGAGCAGTTCTTC.

V and J are TRBV11-2 and TRBJ2-3; weak D call: TRBD1 (5 bases). CDR3 length: 16 amino acids. V shed 3 bases and J shed 0 bases, with 13 bases lying between them. CDR1 is SGHAT and CDR2 is FQNNGV in the germline V gene. The CDR3 loop is CASSFRGRGSTDTQYF. In DNA form, the CDR3 reads TGTGCCAGCAGCTTTCGTGGTAGGGGAAGCACAGATACGCAGTATTTT.

As regards this clone: The identical CDR3 is also encoded by other nucleotide sequences in the sample. The V and J genes are TRBV6-1 and TRBJ2-7; D is undetermined. This CDR3 spans 10 amino acids. Germline V gene data show CDR1 as MNHNS and CDR2 as SASEGT. The V gene lost 7 bases and the J gene lost 1 base, with 2 bases spanning the gap. The CDR3 coding sequence is TGTGCCAGCAAATCCTACGAGCAGTACTTC. It encodes CASKSYEQYF.

The chain combines TRBV28 with TRBJ1-1, with D perhaps matching TRBD1 (6 bases). This CDR3 spans 15 amino acids. The ends were cut back, 2 bases at V and 4 bases at J, with 14 bases in the middle. The germline gives CDR1 MDHEN, CDR2 SYDVKM. In DNA, the CDR3 is TGTGCCAGCAGTTTAATTCGTAGAGGGGGCACTGAAGCTTTCTTT. It translates to CASSLIRRGGTEAFF.

The chain employs TRBV27 and TRBJ2-3; D is uncertain. CDR1 is MNHEY, CDR2 SMNVEV, per germline (reference sequence). V dropped 3 bases and J dropped 1 base, with 8 bases sitting between them. The CDR3 runs to 14 residues. CDR3: CASSLKQGTDTQYF. CDR3 nucleotide sequence: TGTGCCAGCAGTTTGAAGCAGGGCACAGATACGCAGTATTTT.

The V call is TRBV27, the J call TRBJ2-7, with TRBD2 identical over 11 bases. The CDR3 extends over 15 amino acids. Germline assignment: CDR1 MNHEY and CDR2 SMNVEV (reference sequence). J lost 3 bases, V lost 3 bases, and 4 bases had no gene match. As DNA, the CDR3 is TGTGCCAGCAGTTTCTGGCTAGCGGGAGGCTACGAGCAGTACTTC. Protein product: CASSFWLAGGYEQYF.

V and J are TRBV19 and TRBJ2-2; 8 nucleotides align to TRBD2. This CDR3 is 13 amino acids long. Trimming at V came to 7 bases and at J to 7 bases, leaving 5 bases not matched to a gene. Germline values: CDR1 LNHDA, CDR2 SQIVND (reference sequence). CDR3 in amino acids: CASTPGGFGELFF. DNA for the CDR3: TGTGCCAGTACGCCGGGAGGGTTCGGGGAGCTGTTTTTT.

This sequence joins TRBV9 and TRBJ2-1; 8 positions match TRBD1. CDR3 size: 15 residues. The V gene end was trimmed by 4 bases and the J gene end by 4 bases; junction bases not matched to a gene: 7. Germline lookup yields CDR1 SGDLS and CDR2 YYNGEE. This CDR3 is CASSPGTGAYNEQFF. As DNA, the CDR3 is TGTGCCAGCAGCCCCGGGACAGGAGCATACAATGAGCAGTTCTTC.

This clone came up once. The genes are TRBV29-1 and TRBJ2-1; TRBD2 agrees at 12 bases. CDR1 is SQVTM, CDR2 ANQGSEA, per germline. CDR3 length equals 15 residues. Unmatched junction bases numbered 3, after V lost 1 base and J lost 5 bases. This CDR3 is CSVEGTSGAHNEQFF. The CDR3 coding sequence is TGCAGCGTTGAAGGGACTAGCGGGGCACACAATGAGCAGTTCTTC.

This clone showed up just once. V and J are TRBV9 and TRBJ1-2; no clear D. The CDR3 extends over 13 amino acids. Trimming left V 0 bases short and J 10 bases short, with 13 bases between. Germline values: CDR1 SGDLS, CDR2 YYNGEE. Written as DNA, the CDR3 is TGTGCCAGCAGCGTAGAAACGGCCGCCGTCTACACCTTC. This encodes CASSVETAAVYTF.

This clone was observed a single time. The rearrangement joins TRBV5-1 to TRBJ2-1; D is perhaps TRBD1 (6 bases). The germline CDR1 and CDR2 sequences are SGHRS and YFSETQ. V lost 2 bases and J lost 4, with 16 bases in between. The length of the CDR3 is 16 residues. The CDR3 loop is CASSLGGSLGYNEQFF. The CDR3 DNA is TGCGCCAGCAGCTTAGGGGGTAGCTTGGGTTACAATGAGCAGTTCTTC.

This clone was seen more than once but under ten times. The CDR3 nucleotides are TGTGCCAGCAGCCCGGGCCGGGACAGAAGCAATCAGCCCCAGCATTTT. Translating it yields CASSPGRDRSNQPQHF. The chain links TRBV9 to TRBJ1-5; the match to TRBD1 covers 7 bases. Germline V gene lookup returns CDR1 SGDLS and CDR2 YYNGEE. CDR3 length: 16 residues. V shed 4 bases, J shed 1 base, and the junction held 8 bases outside the gene matches.

The V call is TRBV27, the J call TRBJ1-5; D might be TRBD1 (5 bases). The V end lost 2 bases, the J end lost 3 bases, and 8 bases lay between the germline ends. Germline loops: CDR1 MNHEY, CDR2 SMNVEV (reference sequence). CDR3 length: 14 amino acids. The CDR3 bases are TGTGCCAGCAGTTTAGGAGGGGACAATCAGCCCCAGCATTTT. Amino acids: CASSLGGDNQPQHF.

The chain couples TRBV4-1 to TRBJ2-2; TRBD1 might be the D (5 bases). CDR3 length equals 14 residues. Germline loops: CDR1 MGHRA, CDR2 YSYEKL. V lost 4 bases to trimming and J lost 6 bases, with 12 bases between them. The CDR3 bases are TGCGCCAGCAGCCCGAATACAGGTCCCGGGGAGCTGTTTTTT. It encodes CASSPNTGPGELFF.

V gene TRBV7-6 combines with J gene TRBJ2-3, with 10 nucleotides matching TRBD2. This CDR3 region has 15 residues. Germline V CDR1 and CDR2: SGHVS, FNYEAQ. The junction had 8 bases not matched to a gene; V was cut back by 3 bases and J by 8 bases. CDR3 loop: CASSLEREGRGTQYF. As DNA, the CDR3 is TGTGCCAGCAGCTTGGAGCGGGAGGGCCGCGGTACGCAGTATTTT. Full variable domain (remainder filled in from reference TRBV7-6 and TRBJ2-3): GAGVSQSPRYKVTKRGQDVALRCDPISGHVSLYWYRQALGQGPEFLTYFNYEAQQDKSGLPNDRFSAERPEGSISTLTIQRTEQRDSAMYRCASSLEREGRGTQYFGPGTRLTVL.

The V call is TRBV6-5, the J call TRBJ1-1; the D gene is possibly TRBD1 (5 bases). Germline loops: CDR1 MNHEY, CDR2 SVGAGI. This CDR3 contains 12 residues. Trimming stripped 7 bases from V and 1 base from J, with 7 bases between. The DNA of the CDR3 is TGTGCCAGCATCGGGGGGAACACTGAAGCTTTCTTT. As protein: CASIGGNTEAFF.

The rearrangement uses TRBV5-8 and TRBJ2-3, with 14 bases matching TRBD2. After removal of 4 bases from V and 5 bases from J, the junction contained 9 bases not matched to a gene. Germline assignment: CDR1 SGHTS and CDR2 YDEGEE. This CDR3 region has 17 residues. The CDR3 here is CASSREAGLAGVDTQYF. The CDR3 DNA sequence: TGTGCCAGCAGCCGCGAAGCGGGACTAGCGGGAGTAGATACGCAGTATTTT.

The chain is built from TRBV13 and TRBJ2-4; D possibly corresponds to TRBD1 (5 bases). V was clipped by 0 bases and J by 5 bases, with 5 bases between them. Germline values: CDR1 PRHDT, CDR2 FYEKMQ (reference sequence). CDR3 length: 13 residues. Here the CDR3 reads CASSLGTENIQYF. The DNA of the CDR3 is TGTGCCAGCAGCTTAGGGACAGAAAACATTCAGTACTTC.